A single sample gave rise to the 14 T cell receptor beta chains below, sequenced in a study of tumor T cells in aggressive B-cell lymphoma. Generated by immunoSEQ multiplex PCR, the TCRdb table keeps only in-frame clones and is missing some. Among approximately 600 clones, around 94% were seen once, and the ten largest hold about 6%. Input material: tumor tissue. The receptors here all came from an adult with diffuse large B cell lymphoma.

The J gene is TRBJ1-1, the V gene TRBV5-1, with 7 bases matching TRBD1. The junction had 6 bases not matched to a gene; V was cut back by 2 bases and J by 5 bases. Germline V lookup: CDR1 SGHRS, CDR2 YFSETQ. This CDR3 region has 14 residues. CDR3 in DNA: TGCGCCAGCAGCTTTGACAGGGCCATAACTGAAGCTTTCTTT. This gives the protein CASSFDRAITEAFF. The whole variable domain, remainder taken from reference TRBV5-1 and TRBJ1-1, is KAGVTQTPRYLIKTRGQQVTLSCSPISGHRSVSWYQQTPGQGLQFLFEYFSETQRNKGNFPGRFSGRQFSNSRSEMNVSTLELGDSALYLCASSFDRAITEAFFGQGTRLTVV.

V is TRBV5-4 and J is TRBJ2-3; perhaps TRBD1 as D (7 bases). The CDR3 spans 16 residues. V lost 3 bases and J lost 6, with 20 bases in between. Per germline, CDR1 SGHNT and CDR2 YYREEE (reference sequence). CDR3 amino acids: CASSSLGAQGGDTQYF. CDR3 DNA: TGTGCCAGCAGCTCCTTAGGGGCTCAGGGGGGTGATACGCAGTATTTT.

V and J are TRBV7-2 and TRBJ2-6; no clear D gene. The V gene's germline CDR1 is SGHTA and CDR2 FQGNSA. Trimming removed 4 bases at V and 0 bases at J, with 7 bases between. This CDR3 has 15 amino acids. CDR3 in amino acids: CASSYEASGANVLTF. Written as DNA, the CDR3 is TGTGCCAGCAGCTATGAAGCCTCTGGGGCCAACGTCCTGACTTTC.

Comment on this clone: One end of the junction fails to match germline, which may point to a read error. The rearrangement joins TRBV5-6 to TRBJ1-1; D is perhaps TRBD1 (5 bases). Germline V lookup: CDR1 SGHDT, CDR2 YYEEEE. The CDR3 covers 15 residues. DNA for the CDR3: TGTGCCAGCAGCTTTTATGACAGACAGAACACTGAAACTTTCTTT. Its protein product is CASSFYDRQNTETFF.

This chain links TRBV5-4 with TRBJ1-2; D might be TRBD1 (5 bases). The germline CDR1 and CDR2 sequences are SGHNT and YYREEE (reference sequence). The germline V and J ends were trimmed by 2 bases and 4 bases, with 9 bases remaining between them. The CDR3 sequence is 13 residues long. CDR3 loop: CASSFSGGYGYTF. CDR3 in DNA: TGTGCCAGCAGCTTTTCCGGGGGCTATGGCTACACCTTC. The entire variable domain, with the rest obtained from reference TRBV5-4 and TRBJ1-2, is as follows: ETGVTQSPTHLIKTRGQQVTLRCSSQSGHNTVSWYQQALGQGPQFIFQYYREEENGRGNFPPRFSGLQFPNYSSELNVNALELDDSALYLCASSFSGGYGYTFGSGTRLTVV.

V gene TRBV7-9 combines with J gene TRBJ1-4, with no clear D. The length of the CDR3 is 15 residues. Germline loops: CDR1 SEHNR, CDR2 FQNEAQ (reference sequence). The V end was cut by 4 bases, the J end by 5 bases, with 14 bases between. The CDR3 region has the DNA TGTGCCAGCAGCTGGGGAGGGAGGAGGAATGAAAAACTGTTTTTT. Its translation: CASSWGGRRNEKLFF.

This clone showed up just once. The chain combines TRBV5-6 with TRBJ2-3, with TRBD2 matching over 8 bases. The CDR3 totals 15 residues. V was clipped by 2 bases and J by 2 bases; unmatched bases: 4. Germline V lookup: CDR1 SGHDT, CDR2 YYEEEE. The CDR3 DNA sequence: TGTGCCAGCAGCTTTCGGCGGGGGGCCACAGATACGCAGTATTTT. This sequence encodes CASSFRRGATDTQYF. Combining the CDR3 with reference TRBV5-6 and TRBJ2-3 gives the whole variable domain DAGVTQSPTHLIKTRGQQVTLRCSPKSGHDTVSWYQQALGQGPQFIFQYYEEEERQRGNFPDRFSGHQFPNYSSELNVNALLLGDSALYLCASSFRRGATDTQYFGPGTRLTVL.

Written as DNA, the CDR3 is TGTGCCAGCAGTTTGTTAAGGGGAGGGGCCGATGGCTACACCTTC. Translation gives CASSLLRGGADGYTF. V is TRBV28 and J is TRBJ1-2, with D possibly matching TRBD1 (5 bases). This CDR3 spans 15 amino acids. The germline V and J ends were trimmed by 3 bases and 6 bases, with 17 bases remaining between them. Per germline, CDR1 MDHEN and CDR2 SYDVKM.

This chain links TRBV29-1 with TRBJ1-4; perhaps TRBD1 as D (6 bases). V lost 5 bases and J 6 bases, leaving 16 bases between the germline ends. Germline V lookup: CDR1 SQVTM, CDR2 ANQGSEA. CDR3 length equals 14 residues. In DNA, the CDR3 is TGCAGCGTTACCCCCAGGGGTTTTGATGAAAAACTGTTTTTT. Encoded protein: CSVTPRGFDEKLFF.

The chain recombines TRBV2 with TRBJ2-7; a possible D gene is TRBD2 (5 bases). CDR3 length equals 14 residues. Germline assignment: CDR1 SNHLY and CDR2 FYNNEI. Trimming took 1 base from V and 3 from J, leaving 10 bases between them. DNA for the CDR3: TGTGCCAGCAGTGAAGACGGCGGGCGCTACGAGCAGTACTTC. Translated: CASSEDGGRYEQYF. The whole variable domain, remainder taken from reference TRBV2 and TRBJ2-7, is EPEVTQTPSHQVTQMGQEVILRCVPISNHLYFYWYRQILGQKVEFLVSFYNNEISEKSEIFDDQFSVERPDGSNFTLKIRSTKLEDSAMYFCASSEDGGRYEQYFGPGTRLTVT.

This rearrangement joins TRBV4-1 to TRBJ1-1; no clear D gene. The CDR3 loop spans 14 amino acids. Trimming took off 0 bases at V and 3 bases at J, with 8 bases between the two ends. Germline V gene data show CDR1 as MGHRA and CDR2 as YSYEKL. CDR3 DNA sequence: TGCGCCAGCAGCCAAGAGCGGGTTGACACTGAAGCTTTCTTT. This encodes CASSQERVDTEAFF.

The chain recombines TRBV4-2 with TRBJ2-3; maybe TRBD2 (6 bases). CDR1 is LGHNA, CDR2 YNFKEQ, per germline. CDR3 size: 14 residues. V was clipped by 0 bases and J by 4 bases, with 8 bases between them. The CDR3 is CASSQDTGADTQYF. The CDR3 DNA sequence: TGTGCCAGCAGCCAAGATACGGGGGCAGATACGCAGTATTTT.

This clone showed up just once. CDR3 loop: CASSLITGHSYEQYF. The CDR3 DNA is TGCGCCAGCAGCTTGATAACAGGCCACTCCTACGAGCAGTACTTC. The chain employs TRBV5-1 and TRBJ2-7; D possibly corresponds to TRBD1 (5 bases). Germline V lookup: CDR1 SGHRS, CDR2 YFSETQ. The CDR3 covers 15 residues. Deletions cut 1 base from V and 0 bases from J, with 11 bases between. Full variable domain (missing parts from reference TRBV5-1 and TRBJ2-7): KAGVTQTPRYLIKTRGQQVTLSCSPISGHRSVSWYQQTPGQGLQFLFEYFSETQRNKGNFPGRFSGRQFSNSRSEMNVSTLELGDSALYLCASSLITGHSYEQYFGPGTRLTVT.

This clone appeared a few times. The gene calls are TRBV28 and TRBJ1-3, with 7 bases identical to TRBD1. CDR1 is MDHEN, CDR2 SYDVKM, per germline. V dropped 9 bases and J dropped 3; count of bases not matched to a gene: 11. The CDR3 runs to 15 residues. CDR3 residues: CASLSGGIGGNTIYF. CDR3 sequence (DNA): TGTGCCAGTCTATCAGGGGGAATTGGTGGAAACACCATATATTTT.